This T cell receptor (beta chain) was identified in a study of blood T cells in healthy people across ages. There are 11 residues in the CDR3. Deletions cut 6 bases from V and 5 bases from J, with 7 bases between. Germline V gene data show CDR1 as LGHNA and CDR2 as YSLEER. The use of a sample-barcoded 5' primer and a J-beta primer mix characterized a second PCR of roughly 7 to 11 cycles. TCRdb reprocessed the 5' RACE reads with MiXCR, giving one entry per CDR3 protein. Of just under 550,000 distinct CDR3 sequences in the sample, 24% are singletons; the top ten hold 7.5% to 9%. These records were also assigned to another study, of T cells of mothers and their children. That work contributes: Roughly six children and their three healthy Caucasian mothers were the donors.

Material: blood. This sequence originates from a boy aged 10-17 years in good health. The chain recombines TRBV4-3 with TRBJ2-5; D not resolved. The CDR3 sequence is CASSFDETQYF. The CDR3 DNA follows: TGCGCCAGCAGTTTTGACGAGACCCAGTACTTC.